The 8 T cell receptor beta chains below come from one sample, sequenced in a study of T cell repertoires in cytomegalovirus infection. TCRdb used MiXCR to reprocess the reads, holding one entry per CDR3 protein. The data contain roughly 310,000 distinct CDR3 sequences, about 17% of them singletons. The sequencing input was PBMCs. Receptors originate from a human donor in good health (CMV status not recorded). Some clones in this sample may be carry-over from other donors' samples.

This chain uses TRBV12-3 or TRBV12-4 with TRBJ1-2; 7 nucleotides align to TRBD1. The length of the CDR3 is 14 residues. Losses at the gene ends were 3 bases for V and 4 bases for J; bases not matched to a gene: 5. Here the CDR3 reads CASSLGQYLYGYTF. The DNA for the CDR3 is TGTGCCAGCAGTTTGGGACAGTACCTCTATGGCTACACCTTC.

This clonotype was seen at least ten times. V and J are TRBV25-1 and TRBJ1-4; D might be TRBD1 (5 bases). The length of the CDR3 is 15 residues. V was trimmed by 6 bases and J by 5 bases, leaving 16 bases between them. The germline V gene encodes CDR1 MGHDK and CDR2 SYGVNS. The CDR3: CASRGFPGRNEKLFF. The CDR3 DNA reads as TGTGCCAGCAGGGGTTTTCCGGGACGAAATGAAAAACTGTTTTTT. Full variable domain (remainder filled in from reference TRBV25-1 and TRBJ1-4): EADIYQTPRYLVIGTGKKITLECSQTMGHDKMYWYQQDPGMELHLIHYSYGVNSTEKGDLSSESTVSRIRTEHFPLTLESARPSHTSQYLCASRGFPGRNEKLFFGSGTQLSVL.

The chain couples TRBV7-2 to TRBJ2-5; D gene ambiguous. V gave up 5 bases and J gave up 5 bases, with 9 bases separating them. The CDR3 contains 12 residues. Germline V gives CDR1 SGHTA, CDR2 FQGNSA. CDR3 sequence (DNA): TGTGCCAGCAGCATCACCTGGGAGACCCAGTACTTC. Amino acids: CASSITWETQYF.

In its sample, this clonotype was seen many times. The chain uses TRBV6-5 and TRBJ2-2; the D is unclear. Trimming removed 0 bases from V and 6 bases from J, with 20 bases in between. The CDR3 contains 18 residues. The V gene's germline CDR1 is MNHEY and CDR2 SVGAGI. The CDR3 nucleotides read TGTGCCAGCAGTTACTCGTTCAGTTTCTCCGTGGGTGCCGGGGAGCTGTTTTTT. Protein: CASSYSFSFSVGAGELFF.

This clonotype has only a few counts. The V gene is TRBV12-3 or TRBV12-4, the J gene TRBJ1-1; possible D gene TRBD1, 6 bases. The germline V and J ends were trimmed by 6 bases and 1 base, with 12 bases remaining between them. The CDR3 loop spans 14 amino acids. Here the CDR3 DNA reads TGTGCCAGCAGCAACACAGGGCGGAACACTGAAGCTTTCTTT. Protein sequence: CASSNTGRNTEAFF.

This clonotype appeared a few times. The V call is TRBV15, the J call TRBJ2-6; TRBD1 agrees at 7 bases. The CDR3 covers 17 residues. With 0 bases clipped from V and 4 bases from J, the junction kept 6 bases outside the gene matches. Per the germline V gene, CDR1 is LNHNV and CDR2 is YYDKDF (reference sequence). CDR3 amino acids: CATSREKGAPGANVLTF. CDR3 bases: TGTGCCACCAGCAGAGAGAAGGGGGCGCCCGGGGCCAACGTCCTGACTTTC.

The V call is TRBV27, the J call TRBJ2-3; 7 bases are shared with TRBD2. After removal of 4 bases from V and 6 bases from J, the junction contained 16 bases not matched to a gene. This CDR3 is built from 17 residues. CDR1 and CDR2 from the germline V gene are MNHEY and SMNVEV (reference sequence). CDR3 in DNA: TGTGCCAGCAGTTCCCGGAATGGGCTTGGGAGGGCGGATACGCAGTATTTT. Residues: CASSSRNGLGRADTQYF.

The J gene is TRBJ1-1, the V gene TRBV18; D is possibly TRBD1 (6 bases). Trimming took off 5 bases at V and 0 bases at J, with 16 bases between the two ends. Germline V gene sequence: CDR1 KGHSH, CDR2 LQKENI. The CDR3 is made up of 16 amino acids. The CDR3 DNA follows: TGTGCCAGCTCAAGGACAGAAACTGTAATGAACACTGAAGCTTTCTTT. The encoded protein is CASSRTETVMNTEAFF.